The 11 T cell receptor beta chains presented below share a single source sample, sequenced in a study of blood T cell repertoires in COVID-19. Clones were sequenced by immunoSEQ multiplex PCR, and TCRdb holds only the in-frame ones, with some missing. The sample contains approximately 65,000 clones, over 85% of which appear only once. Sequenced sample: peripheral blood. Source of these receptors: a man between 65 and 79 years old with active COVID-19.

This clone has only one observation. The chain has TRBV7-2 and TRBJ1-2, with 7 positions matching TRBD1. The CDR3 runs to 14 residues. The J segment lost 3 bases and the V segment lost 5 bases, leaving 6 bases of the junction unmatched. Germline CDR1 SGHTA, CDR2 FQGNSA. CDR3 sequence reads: CASSRETGHYGYTF. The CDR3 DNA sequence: TGTGCCAGCAGCCGTGAGACAGGGCACTATGGCTACACCTTC. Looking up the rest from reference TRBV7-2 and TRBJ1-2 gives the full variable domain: GAGVSQSPSNKVTEKGKDVELRCDPISGHTALYWYRQSLGQGLEFLIYFQGNSAPDKSGLPSDRFSAERTGGSVSTLTIQRTQQEDSAVYLCASSRETGHYGYTFGSGTRLTVV.

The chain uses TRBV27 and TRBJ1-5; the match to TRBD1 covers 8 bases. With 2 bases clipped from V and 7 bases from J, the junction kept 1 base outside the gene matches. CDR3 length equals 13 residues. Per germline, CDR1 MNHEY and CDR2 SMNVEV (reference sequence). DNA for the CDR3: TGTGCCAGCAGTTTAGGACAGGGCCAGCCCCAGCATTTT. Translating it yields CASSLGQGQPQHF.

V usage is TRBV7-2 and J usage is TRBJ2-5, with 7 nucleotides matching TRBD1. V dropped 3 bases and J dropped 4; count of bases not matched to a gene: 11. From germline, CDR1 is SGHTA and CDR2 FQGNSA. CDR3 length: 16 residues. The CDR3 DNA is TGTGCCAGCAGCTTGGTAGGGGGCGCGTTGGGAGAGACCCAGTACTTC. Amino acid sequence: CASSLVGGALGETQYF.

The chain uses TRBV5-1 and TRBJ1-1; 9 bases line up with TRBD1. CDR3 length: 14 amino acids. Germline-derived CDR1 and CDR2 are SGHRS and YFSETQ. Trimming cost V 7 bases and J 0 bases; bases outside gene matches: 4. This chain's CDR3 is CASGTGSMNTEAFF. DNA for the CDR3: TGCGCCAGCGGGACAGGGAGCATGAACACTGAAGCTTTCTTT.

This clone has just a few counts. Here the CDR3 DNA reads TGTGCCAGCAGCCAAGATCAGGCCGGAAGTCAGCCCCAGCATTTT. This gives the protein CASSQDQAGSQPQHF. The V call is TRBV4-2, the J call TRBJ1-5, with D hard to call. The CDR3 sequence is 15 residues long. Germline assignment: CDR1 LGHNA and CDR2 YNFKEQ. V lost 0 bases and J 6 bases, leaving 12 bases between the germline ends.

CDR3 residues: CASSQRQGIADNEQFF. The CDR3 nucleotides are TGTGCCAGCAGCCAAAGACAGGGAATAGCGGACAATGAGCAGTTCTTC. J is TRBJ2-1 and V is TRBV3-1 (or the pseudogene TRBV3-2); D may be TRBD1 (7 bases). The length of the CDR3 is 16 residues. V lost 2 bases and J lost 5, with 16 bases in between. Germline values: CDR1 LGHDT, CDR2 YNNKEL (reference sequence).

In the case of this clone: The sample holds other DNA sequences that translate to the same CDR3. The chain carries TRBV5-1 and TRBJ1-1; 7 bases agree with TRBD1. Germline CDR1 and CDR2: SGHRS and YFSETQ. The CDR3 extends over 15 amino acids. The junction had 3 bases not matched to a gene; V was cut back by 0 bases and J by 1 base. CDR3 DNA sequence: TGCGCCAGCAGCTTGGGGGCAGGGGGGAACACTGAAGCTTTCTTT. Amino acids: CASSLGAGGNTEAFF.

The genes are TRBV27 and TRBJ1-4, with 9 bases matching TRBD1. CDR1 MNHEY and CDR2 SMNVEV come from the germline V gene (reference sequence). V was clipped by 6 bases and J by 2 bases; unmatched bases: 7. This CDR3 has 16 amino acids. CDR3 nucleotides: TGTGCCAGCAGACTAACAGGGGGCAGGACTAATGAAAAACTGTTTTTT. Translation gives CASRLTGGRTNEKLFF. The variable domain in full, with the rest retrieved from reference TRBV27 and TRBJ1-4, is EAQVTQNPRYLITVTGKKLTVTCSQNMNHEYMSWYRQDPGLGLRQIYYSMNVEVTDKGDVPEGYKVSRKEKRNFPLILESPSPNQTSLYFCASRLTGGRTNEKLFFGSGTQLSVL.

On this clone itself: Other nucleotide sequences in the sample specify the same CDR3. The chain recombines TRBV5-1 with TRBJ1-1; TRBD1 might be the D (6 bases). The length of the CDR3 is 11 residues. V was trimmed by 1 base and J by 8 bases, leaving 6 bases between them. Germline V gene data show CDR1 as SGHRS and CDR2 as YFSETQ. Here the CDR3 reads CASSLTGEAFF. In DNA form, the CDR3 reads TGCGCCAGCAGCTTGACAGGGGAAGCTTTCTTT.

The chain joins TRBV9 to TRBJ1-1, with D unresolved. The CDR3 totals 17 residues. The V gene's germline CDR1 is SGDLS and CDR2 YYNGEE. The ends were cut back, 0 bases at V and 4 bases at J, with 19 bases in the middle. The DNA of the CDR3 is TGTGCCAGCAGCGTAGCTTCAACAGTTGAAGGCGTCACTGAAGCTTTCTTT. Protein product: CASSVASTVEGVTEAFF.

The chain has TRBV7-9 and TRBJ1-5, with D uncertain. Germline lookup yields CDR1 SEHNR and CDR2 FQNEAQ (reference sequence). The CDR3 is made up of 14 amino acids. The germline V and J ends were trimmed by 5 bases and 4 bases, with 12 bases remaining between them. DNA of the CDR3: TGTGCCAGCAGCGACCAAGGACTTAATCAGCCCCAGCATTTT. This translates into CASSDQGLNQPQHF.